A single sample gave rise to the 16 T cell receptor beta chains below, sequenced in a study of blood T cell repertoires in COVID-19. Data came from immunoSEQ multiplex PCR; TCRdb stores just in-frame clones and leaves some out. This sample has tens of thousands of clones, with about nine tenths found just once. Sample: peripheral blood. The receptors originated from a woman in her forties or fifties in a cohort sampled during active COVID-19.

This clone came up a few times. J is TRBJ2-1 and V is TRBV4-2; TRBD2 aligns across 13 bases. Trimming removed 4 bases from V and 7 bases from J; junction bases left unmatched: 13. In germline, CDR1 is LGHNA, CDR2 YNFKEQ. The CDR3 extends over 18 amino acids. The CDR3 reads CASSPQGVLAGGRNEQFF. The CDR3 bases are TGTGCCAGCAGCCCCCAGGGCGTACTAGCGGGGGGGAGAAATGAGCAGTTCTTC.

This clone was seen only a few times. The chain links TRBV10-3 to TRBJ1-1; TRBD1 aligns across 7 bases. The CDR3 length is 16 residues. The V gene's germline CDR1 is ENHRY and CDR2 SYGVKD. The V segment lost 0 bases and the J segment 4 bases; nucleotides outside the gene matches: 8. CDR3 coding DNA: TGTGCCATCAGTGAGTCGATGGGACAGCAAAGCACTGAAGCTTTCTTT. Its translation is CAISESMGQQSTEAFF.

The rearrangement joins TRBV19 to TRBJ1-1; unclear D gene. The CDR3 sequence is 14 residues long. Trimming took off 3 bases at V and 4 bases at J, with 12 bases between the two ends. CDR1 LNHDA and CDR2 SQIVND come from the germline V gene (reference sequence). This CDR3 reads CASSIERVGTEAFF. The DNA for the CDR3 is TGTGCCAGTAGTATCGAGCGTGTGGGCACTGAAGCTTTCTTT.

This chain uses TRBV28 with TRBJ2-7; 11 positions match TRBD2. The CDR3 loop spans 14 amino acids. Germline V CDR1 and CDR2: MDHEN, SYDVKM. V lost 6 bases to trimming and J lost 9 bases; unmatched junction nucleotides: 10. As DNA, the CDR3 is TGTGCCAGCAGGCAAACTAGCGGGGGAACGGTGCAGTACTTC. It is translated as CASRQTSGGTVQYF. The full variable domain, rest sourced from reference TRBV28 and TRBJ2-7, is DVKVTQSSRYLVKRTGEKVFLECVQDMDHENMFWYRQDPGLGLRLIYFSYDVKMKEKGDIPEGYSVSREKKERFSLILESASTNQTSMYLCASRQTSGGTVQYFGPGTRLTVT.

V is TRBV6-4 and J is TRBJ2-5; tentative D call: TRBD1 (6 bases). There are 18 residues in the CDR3. V lost 6 bases, J lost 2 bases, and 25 bases lay in between. Germline V lookup: CDR1 MRHNA, CDR2 SNTAGT. CDR3 sequence reads: CASRGSPGQSRPQETQYF. CDR3 in DNA: TGTGCCAGCAGAGGCAGCCCTGGACAGTCCCGGCCGCAAGAGACCCAGTACTTC.

This chain joins TRBV23-1 and TRBJ2-2; the D gene is possibly TRBD2 (6 bases). TRBV23-1 is known as an ORF, though its function is uncertain. Trimming took off 4 bases at V and 4 bases at J, with 13 bases between the two ends. The CDR3 extends over 15 amino acids. CDR3 amino acids: CASSRPGDSTGELFF. The CDR3 coding sequence is TGCGCCAGCAGTCGGCCGGGAGACAGCACCGGGGAGCTGTTTTTT.

This rearrangement joins TRBV10-1 to TRBJ1-1; D call uncertain. V shed 3 bases and J shed 1 base, with 9 bases lying between them. CDR3 length: 14 residues. Germline V gene lookup returns CDR1 WNHNN and CDR2 SYGVQD (reference sequence). The CDR3 DNA reads as TGCGCCAGCAGTGATCGACACACGAACACTGAAGCTTTCTTT. Translation gives CASSDRHTNTEAFF.

The CDR3 loop reads CASSLHVGGNNEQFF. For the CDR3, the DNA is TGTGCCAGCAGCTTACACGTGGGAGGGAACAATGAGCAGTTCTTC. The chain uses TRBV7-9 and TRBJ2-1, with 7 bases fitting TRBD2. With 2 bases clipped from V and 5 bases from J, the junction kept 6 bases outside the gene matches. The CDR3 is 15 residues long. Germline V lookup: CDR1 SEHNR, CDR2 FQNEAQ (reference sequence).

The chain carries TRBV5-1 and TRBJ1-2; D call uncertain. The ends were cut back, 4 bases at V and 2 bases at J, with 15 bases in the middle. Germline CDR1 and CDR2: SGHRS and YFSETQ. CDR3 length equals 15 residues. DNA for the CDR3: TGCGCCAGCAGCAAGACTCTTCACGGGAACTATGGCTACACCTTC. This encodes CASSKTLHGNYGYTF.

V and J are TRBV6-1 and TRBJ1-6; no clear D gene. Germline-derived CDR1 and CDR2 are MNHNS and SASEGT. The CDR3 sequence is 15 residues long. V shed 2 bases and J shed 9 bases, with 14 bases lying between them. CDR3 amino acids: CASSELEGSGSPLHF. The CDR3 nucleotides are TGTGCCAGCAGTGAATTGGAGGGTTCAGGTTCACCCCTCCACTTT.

The gene calls are TRBV11-2 and TRBJ2-1; 12 nucleotides match TRBD2. This CDR3 contains 18 residues. From germline, CDR1 is SGHAT and CDR2 FQNNGV. V lost 0 bases, J lost 0 bases, and 3 bases stayed unmatched. The CDR3 loop is CASSLDQTSGSSYNEQFF. CDR3 sequence (DNA): TGTGCCAGCAGCTTAGATCAGACTAGCGGGAGCTCCTACAATGAGCAGTTCTTC.

V is TRBV19 and J is TRBJ2-5; TRBD1 aligns across 9 bases. V lost 4 bases to trimming and J lost 5 bases; unmatched junction nucleotides: 14. The CDR3 runs to 17 residues. Germline assignment: CDR1 LNHDA and CDR2 SQIVND (reference sequence). The CDR3 region is CASSTFSSGQGMETQYF. The CDR3 DNA is TGTGCCAGTAGTACCTTTTCCTCGGGACAGGGAATGGAGACCCAGTACTTC. Full variable domain (missing parts from reference TRBV19 and TRBJ2-5): DGGITQSPKYLFRKEGQNVTLSCEQNLNHDAMYWYRQDPGQGLRLIYYSQIVNDFQKGDIAEGYSVSREKKESFPLTVTSAQKNPTAFYLCASSTFSSGQGMETQYFGPGTRLLVL.

This clone showed up just once. V is TRBV18 and J is TRBJ1-6, with unresolved D. CDR3 length equals 15 residues. The V gene's germline CDR1 is KGHSH and CDR2 LQKENI. The germline V and J ends were trimmed by 0 bases and 7 bases, with 10 bases remaining between them. CDR3 nucleotide sequence: TGTGCCAGCTCACCACCGGGCCTTGTGAATTCACCCCTCCACTTT. It translates to CASSPPGLVNSPLHF.

The chain couples TRBV15 to TRBJ2-1; 8 bases map to TRBD2. Germline V lookup: CDR1 LNHNV, CDR2 YYDKDF (reference sequence). This CDR3 has 15 amino acids. V shed 5 bases, J shed 6 bases, and the junction held 9 bases outside the gene matches. CDR3 loop: CATSEEREISNEQFF. The CDR3 DNA reads TGTGCCACCAGCGAGGAGCGGGAGATCAGCAATGAGCAGTTCTTC.

The J gene is TRBJ2-2, the V gene TRBV12-2; the DNA was not compared with TRBD2, the D call given in the table. TRBV12-2 is classified as a pseudogene. This CDR3 spans 17 amino acids. In nucleotides, the CDR3 is TGTGCAAGTCGCTTAGCGCAAAAAGCGCCGAACACCGGGGAGCTGTTTTTT. It codes for CASRLAQKAPNTGELFF.

This chain joins TRBV13 and TRBJ2-3, with TRBD2 matching over 15 bases. V shed 5 bases, J shed 5 bases, and the junction held 5 bases outside the gene matches. The CDR3 contains 16 residues. The V gene's germline CDR1 is PRHDT and CDR2 FYEKMQ (reference sequence). The CDR3 DNA reads TGTGCCAGCAGCCCCGGACTAGCGGGAGGGGTAGATACGCAGTATTTT. Translating gives CASSPGLAGGVDTQYF. Full variable domain (missing parts from reference TRBV13 and TRBJ2-3): AAGVIQSPRHLIKEKRETATLKCYPIPRHDTVYWYQQGPGQDPQFLISFYEKMQSDKGSIPDRFSAQQFSDYHSELNMSSLELGDSALYFCASSPGLAGGVDTQYFGPGTRLTVL.